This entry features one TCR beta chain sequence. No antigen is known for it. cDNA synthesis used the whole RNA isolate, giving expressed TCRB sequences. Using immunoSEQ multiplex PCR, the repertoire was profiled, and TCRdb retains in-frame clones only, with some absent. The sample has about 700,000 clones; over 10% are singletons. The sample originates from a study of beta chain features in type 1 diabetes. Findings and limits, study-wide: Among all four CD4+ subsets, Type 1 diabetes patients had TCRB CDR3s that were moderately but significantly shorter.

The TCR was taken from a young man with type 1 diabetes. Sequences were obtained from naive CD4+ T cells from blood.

DNA of the CDR3: TGCAGCGTCCTCGTCATGGGAAACACCATATATTTT. It is translated as CSVLVMGNTIYF. The chain couples TRBV29-1 to TRBJ1-3; D gene uncertain. This CDR3 has 12 amino acids. Trimming pared 6 bases from V and 4 bases from J, leaving 10 bases between. Germline V gene sequence: CDR1 SQVTM, CDR2 ANQGSEA.